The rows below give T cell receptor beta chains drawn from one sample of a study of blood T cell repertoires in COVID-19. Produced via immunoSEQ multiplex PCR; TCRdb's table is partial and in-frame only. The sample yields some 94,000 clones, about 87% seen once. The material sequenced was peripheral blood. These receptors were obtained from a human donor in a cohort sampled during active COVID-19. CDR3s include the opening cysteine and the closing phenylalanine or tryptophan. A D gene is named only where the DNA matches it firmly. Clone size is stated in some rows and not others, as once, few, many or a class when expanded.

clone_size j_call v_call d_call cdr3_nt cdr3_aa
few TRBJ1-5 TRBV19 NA TGTGCCAGTAGTATAGACCTAGGGGCCGCCTATAGCAATCAGCCCCAGCATTTT CASSIDLGAAYSNQPQHF
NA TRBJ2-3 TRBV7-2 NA TGTGCCAGCAGCCTCCGCCTAATTAGCACAGATACGCAGTATTTT CASSLRLISTDTQYF
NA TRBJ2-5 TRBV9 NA TGTGCCAGCAGCGCCTTTATGGGCGAGACCCAGTACTTC CASSAFMGETQYF
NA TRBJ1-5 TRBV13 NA TGTGCCAGCAGCCAGGCCCTAAATCAGCCCCAGCATTTT CASSQALNQPQHF
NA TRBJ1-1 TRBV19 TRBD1 TGTGCCAGTAGTTTTCTGGGACAGGCTTTCACTGAAGCTTTCTTT CASSFLGQAFTEAFF
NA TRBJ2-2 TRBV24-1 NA TGTGCCACCAGTGATCGGGGGGCTGGAAACACCGGGGAGCTGTTTTTT CATSDRGAGNTGELFF
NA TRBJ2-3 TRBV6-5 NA TGTGCCAGCAGCCCCCTCCCAGATTCTGGAGATACGCAGTATTTT CASSPLPDSGDTQYF
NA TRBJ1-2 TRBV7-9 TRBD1 TGTGCCAGCAGCCAGACAGGGGGCGGTAGCTATGGCTACACCTTC CASSQTGGGSYGYTF
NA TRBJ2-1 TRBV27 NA TGTGCCAGCAGTTTGCGGCCCCCGCCCTACAATGAGCAGTTCTTC CASSLRPPPYNEQFF
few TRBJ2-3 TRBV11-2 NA TGTGCCAGCAGCTTAGTAAATACAGATACGCAGTATTTT CASSLVNTDTQYF
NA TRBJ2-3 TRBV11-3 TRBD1 TGTGCCAGCAGCTTAGCTCGACAGGGGTCCACAGATACGCAGTATTTT CASSLARQGSTDTQYF
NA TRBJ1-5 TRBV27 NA TGTGCCAGCAGTTTATCGCGGCAACTGAATCAGCCCCAGCATTTT CASSLSRQLNQPQHF
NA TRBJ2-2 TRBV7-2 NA TGTGCCAGCAGCTTAGGTGTCCTCACCGGGGAGCTGTTTTTT CASSLGVLTGELFF
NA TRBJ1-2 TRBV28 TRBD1 TGTGCCAGCAGTGAATCCGGGACAGGGGGCGCGGGGGGCTACACCTTC CASSESGTGGAGGYTF
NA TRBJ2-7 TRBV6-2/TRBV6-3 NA TGTGCCAGCAGTCGTACTAGTCCCTACGAGCAGTACTTC CASSRTSPYEQYF
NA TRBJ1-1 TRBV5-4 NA TGTGCCAGCAGCTTGGCCGGTCTGGGGAGATGGACTGAAGCTTTCTTT CASSLAGLGRWTEAFF
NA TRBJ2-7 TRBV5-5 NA TGTGCCAGCAGCTTGGTCGGGTGGGAGAGCTCCTACGAGCAGTACTTC CASSLVGWESSYEQYF
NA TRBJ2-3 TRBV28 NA TGTGCCAGCAGTAGGGACACTAGCACAGATACGCAGTATTTT CASSRDTSTDTQYF
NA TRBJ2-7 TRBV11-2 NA TGTGCCAGCAGCCGACCCTCGGACAACTCCTACGAGCAGTACTTC CASSRPSDNSYEQYF
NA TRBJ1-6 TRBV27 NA TGTGCCAGCAGTGCGGGAGGGACTCGATCACCCCTCCACTTT CASSAGGTRSPLHF
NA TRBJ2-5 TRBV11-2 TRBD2 TGTGCCAGCAGCTTCCCGCATAGCGGGAGTGGGACCCAGTACTTC CASSFPHSGSGTQYF
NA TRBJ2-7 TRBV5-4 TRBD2 TGTGCCAGCAGCTCAGGGACTAGCGGTCCTAGCTCCTACGAGCAGTACTTC CASSSGTSGPSSYEQYF
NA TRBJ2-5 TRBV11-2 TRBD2 TGTGCCAGCAGCGGGATCAGCGGGAGGGCGATGGAGACCCAGTACTTC CASSGISGRAMETQYF
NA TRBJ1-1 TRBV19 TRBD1 TGTGCCAGTAGTATGAGTTACGACAGGGGTATTCGGGACACTGAAGCTTTCTTT CASSMSYDRGIRDTEAFF
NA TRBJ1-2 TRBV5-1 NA TGCGCCAGCAGCCTCTACGAGGACTATGGCTACACCTTC CASSLYEDYGYTF
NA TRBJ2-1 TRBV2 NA TGTGCCAGCAGACAGAGAAATGAGCAGTTCTTC CASRQRNEQFF
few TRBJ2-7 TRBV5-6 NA TGTGCCAGCAGCTGGCGGGTACAGGGCTACGAGCAGTACTTC CASSWRVQGYEQYF
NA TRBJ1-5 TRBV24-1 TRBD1 TGTGCCACCAGTCGGACAGGGATGGGCCAGCCCCAGCATTTT CATSRTGMGQPQHF
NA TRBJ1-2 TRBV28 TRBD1 TGTGCCAGCAGCCCCTCCTCCGGGACAGGGGTTTATGGCTACACCTTC CASSPSSGTGVYGYTF
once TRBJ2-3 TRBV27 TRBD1 TGTGCCAGCAGTTTACTGGGGACAGCCACAGATACGCAGTATTTT CASSLLGTATDTQYF
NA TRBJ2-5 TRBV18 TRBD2 TGTGCCAGCTCGTTTCGGGGACTACAAGAGACCCAGTACTTC CASSFRGLQETQYF
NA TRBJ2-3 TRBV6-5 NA TGTGCCAGCAGTTACAAGGGCAGGGTGGGCACAGATACGCAGTATTTT CASSYKGRVGTDTQYF
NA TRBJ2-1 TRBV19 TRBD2 TGTGCCAGTCGGACTAGCGGGAGTAGTGCTGAGCAGTTCTTC CASRTSGSSAEQFF
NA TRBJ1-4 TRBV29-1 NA TGCAGCGCTGGGACACTTGGGGAAAAACTGTTTTTT CSAGTLGEKLFF
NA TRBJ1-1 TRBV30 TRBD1 TGTGCCTGGAGTGGGGGACAGTTGAACACTGAAGCTTTCTTT CAWSGGQLNTEAFF
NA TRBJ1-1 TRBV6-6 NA TGTGCCAGCAGTTACTCCCCTCTGAACACTGAAGCTTTCTTT CASSYSPLNTEAFF
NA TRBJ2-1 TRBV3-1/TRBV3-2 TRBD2 TGTGCCAGCAGCCACCCCGGGTTAGCGGGAGATAGGGCCAATGAGCAGTTCTTC CASSHPGLAGDRANEQFF
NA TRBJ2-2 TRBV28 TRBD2 TGTGCCAGCGGACCCGGACTAGCGGGAGTGGTCACCGGGGAGCTGTTTTTT CASGPGLAGVVTGELFF
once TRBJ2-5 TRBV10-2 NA TGCGCCAGCAGTGGACAGGCCCAAGAGACCCAGTACTTC CASSGQAQETQYF
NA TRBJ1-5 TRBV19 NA TGTGCCAGTAGTATAGGGGCAAGGCAGCCCCAGCATTTT CASSIGARQPQHF
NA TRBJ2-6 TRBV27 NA TGTGCCAGCAGTGCCCTTGAGGTTAACTCTGGGGCCAACGTCCTGACTTTC CASSALEVNSGANVLTF
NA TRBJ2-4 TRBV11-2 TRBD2 TGTGCCAGCAGCTTAGATGCGGGGGGAGGCATTCAGTACTTC CASSLDAGGGIQYF
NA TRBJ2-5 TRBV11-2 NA TGTGCCAGCAGCTTATCCGGAGAGACCCAGTACTTC CASSLSGETQYF
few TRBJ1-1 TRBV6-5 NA TGTGCCAGCAGTTTGACAGCGGGGGCTGAAGCTTTCTTT CASSLTAGAEAFF
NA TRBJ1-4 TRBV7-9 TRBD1 TGTGCCAGCAGCTCCCCTCAGGGGGCTGGTGAAAAACTGTTTTTT CASSSPQGAGEKLFF
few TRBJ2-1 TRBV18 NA TGTGCCAGCTCACCACTGCAGGAAAAGCAGTTCTTC CASSPLQEKQFF
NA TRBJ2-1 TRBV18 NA TGTGCCAGCTCACCCACGGACTATTACAATGAGCAGTTCTTC CASSPTDYYNEQFF
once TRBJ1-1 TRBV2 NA TGTGCCAGCGCCACCTCGGGTGTGAACACTGAAGCTTTCTTT CASATSGVNTEAFF
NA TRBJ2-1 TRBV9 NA TGTGCCAGCAGCCAAGGGGCGGATTCCTACAATGAGCAGTTCTTC CASSQGADSYNEQFF
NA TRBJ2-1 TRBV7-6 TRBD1 TGTGCCAGCAGCTCCGGACAGGGGCGCGGAAATGAGCAGTTCTTC CASSSGQGRGNEQFF
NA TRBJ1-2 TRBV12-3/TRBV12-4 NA TGTGCCAGCAGTTTCTACAGGGAAGGCTACACCTTC CASSFYREGYTF
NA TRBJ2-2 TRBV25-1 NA TGTGCCAGCAGTGAATCCCCCAGGAACACCGGGGAGCTGTTTTTT CASSESPRNTGELFF
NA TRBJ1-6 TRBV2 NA TGTGCCAGCTTGGAGGCCATGTATAATTCACCCCTCCACTTT CASLEAMYNSPLHF
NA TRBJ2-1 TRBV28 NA TGTGCCAGCAGTTCAGGGATGAGGACCTACAATGAGCAGTTCTTC CASSSGMRTYNEQFF